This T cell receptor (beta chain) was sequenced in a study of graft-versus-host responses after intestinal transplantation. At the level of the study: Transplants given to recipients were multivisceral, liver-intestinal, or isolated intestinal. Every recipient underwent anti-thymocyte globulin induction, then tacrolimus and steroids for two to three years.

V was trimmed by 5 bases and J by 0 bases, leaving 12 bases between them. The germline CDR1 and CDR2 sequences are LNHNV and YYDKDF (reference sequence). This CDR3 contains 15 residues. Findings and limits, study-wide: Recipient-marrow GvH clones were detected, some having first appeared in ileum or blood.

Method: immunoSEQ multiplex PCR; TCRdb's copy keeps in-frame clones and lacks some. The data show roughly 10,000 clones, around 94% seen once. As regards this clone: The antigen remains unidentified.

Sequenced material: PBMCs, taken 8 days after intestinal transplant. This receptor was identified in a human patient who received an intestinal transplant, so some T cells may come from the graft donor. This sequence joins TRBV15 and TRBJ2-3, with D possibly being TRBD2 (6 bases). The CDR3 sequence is CATSPSASSTDTQYF. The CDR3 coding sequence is TGTGCCACCAGCCCTAGCGCATCTAGCACAGATACGCAGTATTTT.